The clone carrying this T cell receptor (beta chain) has just one count. The method was immunoSEQ multiplex PCR; TCRdb's version includes in-frame clones alone and lacks a portion of them. The sample records 100,000 to 150,000 clones, approximately 82% being singletons. This record belongs to a study of blood T cell repertoires in COVID-19. Across the whole study: Collection of acute and convalescent COVID-19 samples took place in the United States, Italy and Spain. Sample material is recorded as cDNA or gDNA derived from T cells, B-cell-depleted T cells, or PBMCs.

CDR1 and CDR2 from the germline V gene are MNHEY and SMNVEV (reference sequence). Trimming took off 7 bases at V and 3 bases at J, with 10 bases between the two ends. The CDR3 contains 13 residues. Sequences were obtained from peripheral blood. The chain recombines TRBV27 with TRBJ2-1; D is unresolved. The source is a man aged 35-49 years with active or convalescent COVID-19. CDR3 nucleotide sequence: TGTGCCAGCATCGGTCGGTTCTACAATGAGCAGTTCTTC. This sequence encodes CASIGRFYNEQFF.